These T cell receptor beta chains were read from a single sample in a study of T-cell memory formation after mild COVID-19. Each CDR3 protein is one row after TCRdb ran MiXCR on the 5' RACE reads. Among roughly 310,000 distinct CDR3 sequences listed, roughly 15% were seen once. Material for sequencing was PBMCs or a T cell subset sorted from them (not recorded which). The receptors come from a man aged 18 to 35 who had mild COVID-19 (a few samples of this study predate the infection). Cell type and time point are not known. CDR3s include the opening cysteine and the closing phenylalanine or tryptophan. D genes are given only for firm matches. A clone size is listed for some rows: how often the clone was seen (once, few, many), or a class if it is expanded.

j_call: TRBJ2-7
d_call: TRBD2
v_call: TRBV7-2
clone_size: NA
cdr3_nt: TGTGCCAGCAGCTTAGCCGCTAGCGGGGGGGACTACGAGCAGTACTTC
cdr3_aa: CASSLAASGGDYEQYF

j_call: TRBJ1-4
d_call: NA
v_call: TRBV4-2
clone_size: NA
cdr3_nt: TGTGCCAGCAGCCCAGATGGCCCCGACAGGACCAATGAAAAACTGTTTTTT
cdr3_aa: CASSPDGPDRTNEKLFF

j_call: TRBJ2-2
d_call: TRBD2
v_call: TRBV7-9
clone_size: few
cdr3_nt: TGTGCCAGCAGCCCCTCCGGGAGGACCGGGGAGCTGTTTTTT
cdr3_aa: CASSPSGRTGELFF

j_call: TRBJ2-3
d_call: NA
v_call: TRBV2
clone_size: NA
cdr3_nt: TGTGCCAGCATCCCCGATCCTGGGACAGATACGCAGTATTTT
cdr3_aa: CASIPDPGTDTQYF

j_call: TRBJ2-3
d_call: NA
v_call: TRBV7-2
clone_size: NA
cdr3_nt: TGTGCCAGCAGCGCGGGACCCTCCCCCCCAGATACGCAGTATTTT
cdr3_aa: CASSAGPSPPDTQYF

j_call: TRBJ1-6
d_call: NA
v_call: TRBV3-1
clone_size: once
cdr3_nt: TGTGCCAGCAGCCTAAATCCGAGACAGACCATCGTGCAGGCTAATTCACCCCTCCACTTT
cdr3_aa: CASSLNPRQTIVQANSPLHF

j_call: TRBJ1-1
d_call: TRBD1
v_call: TRBV7-2
clone_size: NA
cdr3_nt: TGTGCCAGCAGCGCTGACAGGGGGAACACTGAAGCTTTCTTT
cdr3_aa: CASSADRGNTEAFF

j_call: TRBJ2-2
d_call: NA
v_call: TRBV6-5
clone_size: few
cdr3_nt: TGTGCCAGCAGTCGTCTCAGGGATTCCACCGGGGAGCTGTTTTTT
cdr3_aa: CASSRLRDSTGELFF

j_call: TRBJ2-1
d_call: NA
v_call: TRBV29-1
clone_size: few
cdr3_nt: TGCAGCGTTGGCGGGTACTCCTACAATGAGCAGTTCTTC
cdr3_aa: CSVGGYSYNEQFF

j_call: TRBJ2-1
d_call: TRBD2
v_call: TRBV12-3/TRBV12-4
clone_size: few
cdr3_nt: TGTGCCAGCAGTTCCGGGACTAGCGGGGCCACCGAGCAGTTCTTC
cdr3_aa: CASSSGTSGATEQFF

j_call: TRBJ2-1
d_call: TRBD1
v_call: TRBV6-5
clone_size: NA
cdr3_nt: TGTGCCAGCATTAGGACAGGGTCCCACAATGAGCAGTTCTTC
cdr3_aa: CASIRTGSHNEQFF

j_call: TRBJ2-3
d_call: NA
v_call: TRBV2
clone_size: few
cdr3_nt: TGTGCCAGCCAAACAGAGCGTAGCACAGATACGCAGTATTTT
cdr3_aa: CASQTERSTDTQYF

j_call: TRBJ2-3
d_call: NA
v_call: TRBV6-1
clone_size: NA
cdr3_nt: TGTGCCAGCAGTGAAGATCCTGAAGGTTTT
cdr3_aa: CASSEDPEGF

j_call: TRBJ2-2
d_call: NA
v_call: TRBV3-1
clone_size: few
cdr3_nt: TGTGCCAGCAGCCAACGAGGGGTCGGGGAGCTGTTTTTT
cdr3_aa: CASSQRGVGELFF

j_call: TRBJ1-1
d_call: NA
v_call: TRBV29-1
clone_size: NA
cdr3_nt: TGCAGCGTCTCCTTAGGGATGAACACTGAAGCTTTCTTT
cdr3_aa: CSVSLGMNTEAFF

j_call: TRBJ2-3
d_call: TRBD2
v_call: TRBV4-2
clone_size: many
cdr3_nt: TGTGCCAGCAGCCAAGGTTCAGCGGGGAACACAGATACGCAGTATTTT
cdr3_aa: CASSQGSAGNTDTQYF

j_call: TRBJ1-1
d_call: NA
v_call: TRBV5-6
clone_size: few
cdr3_nt: TGTGCCAGCAGCTCTCCCCGTGTCCCATACACTGAAGCTTTCTTT
cdr3_aa: CASSSPRVPYTEAFF

j_call: TRBJ2-5
d_call: TRBD1
v_call: TRBV7-9
clone_size: NA
cdr3_nt: TGTGCCAGCAATCAACCCGGGACAGAAGAGACCCAGTACTTC
cdr3_aa: CASNQPGTEETQYF

j_call: TRBJ2-2
d_call: NA
v_call: TRBV2
clone_size: few
cdr3_nt: TGTGCCAGCAGTGAATTTGCAGGGATGGGGAGCACCGGGGAGCTGTTTTTT
cdr3_aa: CASSEFAGMGSTGELFF

j_call: TRBJ1-2
d_call: NA
v_call: TRBV24-1
clone_size: NA
cdr3_nt: TGTGCCACCAGGGACAGCGGGAACTATGGCTACACCTTC
cdr3_aa: CATRDSGNYGYTF

j_call: TRBJ2-1
d_call: TRBD2
v_call: TRBV5-4
clone_size: NA
cdr3_nt: TGTGCCAGCAGCTTGGCGGGGGGGAACTACAATGAGCAGTTCTTC
cdr3_aa: CASSLAGGNYNEQFF

j_call: TRBJ1-1
d_call: NA
v_call: TRBV19
clone_size: NA
cdr3_nt: TGTGCCAGTAGTCAATCGTACACTGAAGCTTTCTTT
cdr3_aa: CASSQSYTEAFF

j_call: TRBJ1-6
d_call: NA
v_call: TRBV7-9
clone_size: NA
cdr3_nt: TGTGCCAGCAGCTTAGTGGAAGGGTTCGCGGGTTCACCCCTCCACTTT
cdr3_aa: CASSLVEGFAGSPLHF